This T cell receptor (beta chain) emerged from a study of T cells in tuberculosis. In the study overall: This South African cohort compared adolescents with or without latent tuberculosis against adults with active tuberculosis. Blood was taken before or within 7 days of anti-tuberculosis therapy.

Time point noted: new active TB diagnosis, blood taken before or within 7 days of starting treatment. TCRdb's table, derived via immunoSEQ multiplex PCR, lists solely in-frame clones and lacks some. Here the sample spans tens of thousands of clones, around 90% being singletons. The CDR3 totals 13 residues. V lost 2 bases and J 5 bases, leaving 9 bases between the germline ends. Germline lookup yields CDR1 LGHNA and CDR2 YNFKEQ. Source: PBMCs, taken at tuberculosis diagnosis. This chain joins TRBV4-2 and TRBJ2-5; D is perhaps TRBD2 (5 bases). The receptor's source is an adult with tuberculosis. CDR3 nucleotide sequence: TGTGCCAGCAGCCAACGAGGGCTGGAGACCCAGTACTTC. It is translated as CASSQRGLETQYF.